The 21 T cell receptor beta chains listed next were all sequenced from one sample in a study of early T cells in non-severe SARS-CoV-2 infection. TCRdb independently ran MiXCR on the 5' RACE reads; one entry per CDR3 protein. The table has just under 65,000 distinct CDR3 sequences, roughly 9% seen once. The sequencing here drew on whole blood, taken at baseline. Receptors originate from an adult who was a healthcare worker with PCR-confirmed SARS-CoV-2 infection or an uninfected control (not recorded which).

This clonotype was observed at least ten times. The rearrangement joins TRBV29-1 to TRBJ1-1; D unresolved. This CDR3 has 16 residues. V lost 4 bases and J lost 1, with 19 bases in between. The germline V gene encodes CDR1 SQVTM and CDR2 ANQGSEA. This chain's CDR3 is CSVASVWPPGNTEAFF. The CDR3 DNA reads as TGCAGCGTTGCCTCGGTATGGCCCCCAGGGAACACTGAAGCTTTCTTT.

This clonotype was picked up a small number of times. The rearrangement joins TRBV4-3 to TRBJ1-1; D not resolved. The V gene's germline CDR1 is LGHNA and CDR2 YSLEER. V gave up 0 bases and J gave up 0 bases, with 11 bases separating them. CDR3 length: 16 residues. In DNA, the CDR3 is TGCGCCAGCAGCCAAGATCGAGGAGCCATGAACACTGAAGCTTTCTTT. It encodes CASSQDRGAMNTEAFF.

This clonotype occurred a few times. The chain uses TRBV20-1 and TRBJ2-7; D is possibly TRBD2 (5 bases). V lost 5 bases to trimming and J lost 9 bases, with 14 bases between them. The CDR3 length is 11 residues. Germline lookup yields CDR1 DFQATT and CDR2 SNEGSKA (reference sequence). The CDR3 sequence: CSAYDGVGQYF. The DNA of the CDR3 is TGCAGTGCTTACGACGGGGTCGGGCAGTACTTC.

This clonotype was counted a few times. CDR3 region: CASSLALSASGLFEQYF. The CDR3 nucleotides are TGTGCCAGCAGCTTAGCTCTCAGTGCTAGCGGGTTGTTCGAGCAGTACTTC. The chain recombines TRBV11-2 with TRBJ2-7, with TRBD2 matching over 8 bases. J was trimmed by 6 bases and V by 1 base; bases with no gene match: 14. The CDR3 contains 17 residues. Germline V gene sequence: CDR1 SGHAT, CDR2 FQNNGV. The full variable domain, in which reference TRBV11-2 and TRBJ2-7 provide the parts outside the CDR3, is EAGVAQSPRYKIIEKRQSVAFWCNPISGHATLYWYQQILGQGPKLLIQFQNNGVVDDSQLPKDRFSAERLKGVDSTLKIQPAKLEDSAVYLCASSLALSASGLFEQYFGPGTRLTVT.

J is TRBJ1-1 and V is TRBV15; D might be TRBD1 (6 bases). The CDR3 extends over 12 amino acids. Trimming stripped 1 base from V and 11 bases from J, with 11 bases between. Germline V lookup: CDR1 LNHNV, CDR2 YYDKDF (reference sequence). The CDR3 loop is CATSRARTEAFF. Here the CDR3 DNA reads TGTGCCACCAGCAGAGCTCGGACAGAGGCTTTCTTT.

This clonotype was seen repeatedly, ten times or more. The CDR3 sequence is CSARDTGEGQYTQYF. The CDR3 region has the DNA TGCAGTGCTAGAGATACGGGGGAGGGCCAGTATACGCAGTATTTT. The rearrangement joins TRBV20-1 to TRBJ2-3; 7 bases are a match to TRBD2. This CDR3 region has 15 residues. Trimming removed 0 bases from V and 7 bases from J; junction bases left unmatched: 10. Germline V gene data show CDR1 as DFQATT and CDR2 as SNEGSKA (reference sequence).

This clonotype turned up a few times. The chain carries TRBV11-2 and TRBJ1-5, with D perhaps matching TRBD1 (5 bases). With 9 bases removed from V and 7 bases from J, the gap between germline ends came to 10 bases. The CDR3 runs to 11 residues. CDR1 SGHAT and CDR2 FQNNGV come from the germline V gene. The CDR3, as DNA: TGTGCCAGTCGCAGGGCCCAGCCCCAGCATTTT. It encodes CASRRAQPQHF.

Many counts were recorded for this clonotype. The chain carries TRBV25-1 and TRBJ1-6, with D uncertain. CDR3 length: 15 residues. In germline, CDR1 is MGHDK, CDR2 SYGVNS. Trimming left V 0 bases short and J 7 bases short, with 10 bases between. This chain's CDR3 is CASSEYYGENSPLHF. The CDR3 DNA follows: TGTGCCAGCAGTGAATACTACGGTGAGAATTCACCCCTCCACTTT.

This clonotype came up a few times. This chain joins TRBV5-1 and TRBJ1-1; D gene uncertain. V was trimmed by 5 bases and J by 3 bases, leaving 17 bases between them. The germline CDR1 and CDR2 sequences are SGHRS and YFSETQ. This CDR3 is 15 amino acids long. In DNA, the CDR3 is TGCGCCAGCAGACTTGGCTGGAGCCGGGACACTGAAGCTTTCTTT. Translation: CASRLGWSRDTEAFF.

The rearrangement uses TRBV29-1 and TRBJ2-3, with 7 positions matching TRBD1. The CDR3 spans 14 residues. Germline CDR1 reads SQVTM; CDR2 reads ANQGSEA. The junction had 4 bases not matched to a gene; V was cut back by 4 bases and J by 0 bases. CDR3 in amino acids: CSVVDRESTDTQYF. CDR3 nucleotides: TGCAGCGTTGTCGACAGGGAAAGCACAGATACGCAGTATTTT.

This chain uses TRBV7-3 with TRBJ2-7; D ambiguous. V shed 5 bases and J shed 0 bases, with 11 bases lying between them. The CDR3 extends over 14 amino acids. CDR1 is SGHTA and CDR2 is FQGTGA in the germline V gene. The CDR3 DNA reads TGTGCCAGCAGCCCAGATAGCAGCTCCTACGAGCAGTACTTC. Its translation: CASSPDSSSYEQYF.

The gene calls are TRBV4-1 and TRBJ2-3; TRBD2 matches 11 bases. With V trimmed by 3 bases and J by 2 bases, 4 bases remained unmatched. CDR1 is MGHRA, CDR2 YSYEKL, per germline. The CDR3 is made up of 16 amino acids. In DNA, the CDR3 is TGCGCCAGCAGCCACTTTAGCGGGAGGGACACAGATACGCAGTATTTT. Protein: CASSHFSGRDTDTQYF.

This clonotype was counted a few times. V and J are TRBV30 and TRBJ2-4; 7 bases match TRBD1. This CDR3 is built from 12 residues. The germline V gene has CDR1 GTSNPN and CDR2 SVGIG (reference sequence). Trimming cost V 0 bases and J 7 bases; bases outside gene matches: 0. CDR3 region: CAWSVQGNIQYF. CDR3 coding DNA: TGTGCCTGGAGTGTACAGGGGAACATTCAGTACTTC.

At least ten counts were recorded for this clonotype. CDR3 nucleotide sequence: TGTGCCAGCAGTTTAGACGGGAGCACCTACGAGCAGTACTTC. Its protein product is CASSLDGSTYEQYF. The chain couples TRBV27 to TRBJ2-7; TRBD2 is a possible D gene (6 bases). This CDR3 spans 14 amino acids. V was trimmed by 2 bases and J by 2 bases, leaving 10 bases between them. Germline values: CDR1 MNHEY, CDR2 SMNVEV (reference sequence).

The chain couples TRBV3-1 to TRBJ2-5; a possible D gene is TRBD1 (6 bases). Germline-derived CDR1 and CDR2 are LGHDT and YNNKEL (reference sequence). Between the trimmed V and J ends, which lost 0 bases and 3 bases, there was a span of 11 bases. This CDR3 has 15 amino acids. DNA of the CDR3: TGTGCCAGCAGCCAAGATAGGGCAGGGGAAGAGACCCAGTACTTC. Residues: CASSQDRAGEETQYF.

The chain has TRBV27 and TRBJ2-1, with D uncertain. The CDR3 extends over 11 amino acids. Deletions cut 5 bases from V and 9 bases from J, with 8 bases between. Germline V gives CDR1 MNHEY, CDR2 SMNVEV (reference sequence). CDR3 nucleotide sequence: TGTGCCAGCAGTACATCATCTGAGCAGTTCTTC. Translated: CASSTSSEQFF.

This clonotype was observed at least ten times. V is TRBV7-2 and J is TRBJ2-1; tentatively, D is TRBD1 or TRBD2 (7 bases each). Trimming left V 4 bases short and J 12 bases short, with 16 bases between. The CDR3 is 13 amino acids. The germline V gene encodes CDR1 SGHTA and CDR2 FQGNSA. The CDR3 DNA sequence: TGTGCCAGCAGCTCCCAGGGGGAGGGGGTGCAGTTCTTC. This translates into CASSSQGEGVQFF.

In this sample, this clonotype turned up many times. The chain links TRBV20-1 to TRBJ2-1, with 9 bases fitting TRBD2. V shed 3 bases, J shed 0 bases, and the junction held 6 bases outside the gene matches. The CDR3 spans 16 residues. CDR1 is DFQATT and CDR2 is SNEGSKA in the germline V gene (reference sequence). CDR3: CSARNSGRASYNEQFF. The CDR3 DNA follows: TGCAGTGCTAGGAATAGCGGGAGAGCCTCCTACAATGAGCAGTTCTTC.

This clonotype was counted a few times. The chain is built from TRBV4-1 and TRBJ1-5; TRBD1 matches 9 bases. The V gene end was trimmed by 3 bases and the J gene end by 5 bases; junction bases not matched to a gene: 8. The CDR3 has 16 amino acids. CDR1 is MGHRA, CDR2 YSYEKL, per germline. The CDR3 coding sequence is TGCGCCAGCAGCCAGCTACAGGGGGCAATGTATCAGCCCCAGCATTTT. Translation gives CASSQLQGAMYQPQHF.

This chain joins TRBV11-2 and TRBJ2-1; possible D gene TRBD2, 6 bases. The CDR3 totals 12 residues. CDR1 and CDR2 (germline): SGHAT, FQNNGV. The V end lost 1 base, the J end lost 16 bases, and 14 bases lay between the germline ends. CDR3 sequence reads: CASSLATGVSFF. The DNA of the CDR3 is TGTGCCAGCAGCTTAGCAACGGGAGTTTCTTTCTTC. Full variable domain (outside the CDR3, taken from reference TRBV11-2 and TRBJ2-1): EAGVAQSPRYKIIEKRQSVAFWCNPISGHATLYWYQQILGQGPKLLIQFQNNGVVDDSQLPKDRFSAERLKGVDSTLKIQPAKLEDSAVYLCASSLATGVSFFGPGTRLTVL.

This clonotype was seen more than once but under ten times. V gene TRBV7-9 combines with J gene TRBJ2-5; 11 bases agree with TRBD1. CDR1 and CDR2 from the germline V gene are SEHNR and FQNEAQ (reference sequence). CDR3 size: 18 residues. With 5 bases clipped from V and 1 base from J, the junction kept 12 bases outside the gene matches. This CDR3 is CASSRGQGAILIQETQYF. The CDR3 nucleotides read TGTGCCAGCAGCCGAGGACAGGGGGCGATCTTGATCCAAGAGACCCAGTACTTC.